This T cell receptor (beta chain) was captured by sequencing in a study of cytomegalovirus exposure and HLA in healthy donors. The PCR had 60 Vbeta and 13 Jbeta primers. Here immunoSEQ multiplex PCR was the method, and the copy in TCRdb shows in-frame clones only, minus some. The sample lists approximately 120,000 clones, approximately 78% occurring once. The TCR sequence derives from a woman under 40 in good health and CMV-seronegative. Sequenced: PBMCs.

The CDR3 region has the DNA TGTGCCTGGAGTGTGTGGTCGGCTAGCCCGGGCAATGAGCAGTTCTTC. Amino acid sequence: CAWSVWSASPGNEQFF. This sequence joins TRBV30 and TRBJ2-1; possible D gene TRBD2, 5 bases. CDR3 length: 16 residues. Between the trimmed V and J ends, which lost 0 bases and 6 bases, there was a span of 18 bases. CDR1 is GTSNPN, CDR2 SVGIG, per germline (reference sequence).